The source of this TCR beta chain is a study of beta chain features in type 1 diabetes. Study conclusions and caveats: People with Type 1 diabetes carried modestly yet significantly shorter TCRB CDR3s in all four CD4+ subsets.

Reverse transcription of all isolated RNA meant that expressed TCRB transcripts were sequenced. The assay was immunoSEQ multiplex PCR, and TCRdb's table has in-frame clones only and misses some. The table shows 350,000 to 400,000 clones, with around 15% occurring only once. Looked up from germline, CDR1 is SGHDT and CDR2 is YYEEEE. The CDR3 is 16 amino acids. J gave up 2 bases and V 1 base, and 8 bases lay outside the gene matches. A word on this clone: Its antigen remains unknown.

The source material was naive CD4+ T cells from blood. V gene TRBV5-6 combines with J gene TRBJ2-7, with TRBD1 identical over 8 bases. This TCR was sampled from a young woman in good health. The CDR3 coding sequence is TGTGCCAGCAGCTTGATAAGGACAGGGAATCCCTACGAGCAGTACTTC. Translation gives CASSLIRTGNPYEQYF.